A single sample gave rise to the 26 T cell receptor beta chains below, sequenced in a study of CD8+ T cells in alopecia areata. Specified treatment: oral pan-JAK inhibitor, 5-10 mg twice daily. Reverse transcribed after extraction, RNA yielded cDNA as the sequencing template. Clones were sequenced by immunoSEQ multiplex PCR, and TCRdb holds only the in-frame ones, with some missing. This table has about 180,000 clones, approximately 51% appearing once. Sequencing was performed on CD8+ T cells sorted from blood, taken at roughly week 53, from a patient treated with tofacitinib. The receptors come from a human donor with alopecia areata.

This clone was observed once. The gene calls are TRBV6-4 and TRBJ1-1; D is possibly TRBD1 (5 bases). V lost 7 bases to trimming and J lost 3 bases, with 21 bases between them. Germline CDR1 is MRHNA and CDR2 is SNTAGT. CDR3 length: 16 amino acids. In DNA, the CDR3 is TGTGCCAGCATCGAGGGGAAGGGATTATCTGACACTGAAGCTTTCTTT. Amino acid sequence: CASIEGKGLSDTEAFF.

The chain combines TRBV13 with TRBJ2-5; possibly TRBD1 for D (7 bases). The end of the DNA fits TRBJ2-7 better, so the J call may be wrong. Germline CDR1 is PRHDT and CDR2 is FYEKMQ (reference sequence). This CDR3 region has 14 residues. Written as DNA, the CDR3 is TGTGCCAGCAGCTTAACGGAGGGGGCCCTCGAGCAGTACTTC. It specifies CASSLTEGALEQYF.

This chain connects TRBV4-2 to TRBJ2-3; 14 bases are a match to TRBD2. The CDR3 consists of 15 residues. The germline V gene has CDR1 LGHNA and CDR2 YNFKEQ. The V segment lost 3 bases and the J segment 4 bases; nucleotides outside the gene matches: 0. CDR3 DNA: TGTGCCAGCAGCCAGACTAGCGGGGGGGCAGATACGCAGTATTTT. This codes for CASSQTSGGADTQYF.

The V call is TRBV5-6, the J call TRBJ1-1; TRBD1 might be the D (6 bases). Germline V gene lookup returns CDR1 SGHDT and CDR2 YYEEEE. The CDR3 length is 12 residues. V lost 4 bases and J lost 7, with 11 bases in between. CDR3 DNA: TGTGCCAGCAGCCTAACAGGGTTTGAAGCTTTCTTT. Translation gives CASSLTGFEAFF.

This clone was counted only a few times. The chain has TRBV7-9 and TRBJ2-3; no clear D gene. Germline loops: CDR1 SEHNR, CDR2 FQNEAQ (reference sequence). Trimming cost V 5 bases and J 4 bases, with 16 bases left between them. The CDR3 runs 15 residues. The CDR3 DNA reads as TGTGCCAGCAGCCTAATACAGAGCTTCCCAGATACGCAGTATTTT. Translated: CASSLIQSFPDTQYF.

The chain combines TRBV18 with TRBJ2-7, with TRBD1 matching over 8 bases. J was trimmed by 0 bases and V by 2 bases; bases with no gene match: 9. The length of the CDR3 is 17 residues. Germline V CDR1 and CDR2: KGHSH, LQKENI. The CDR3 region is CASSPGTGLMSSYEQYF. CDR3 DNA: TGTGCCAGCTCACCAGGGACAGGTTTAATGAGCTCCTACGAGCAGTACTTC.

The rearrangement uses TRBV29-1 and TRBJ2-7; possible D gene TRBD1, 6 bases. V lost 6 bases and J 7 bases, leaving 13 bases between the germline ends. This CDR3 has 11 residues. Germline CDR1 and CDR2: SQVTM and ANQGSEA. The CDR3 here is CSVTDRGEQYF. Here the CDR3 DNA reads TGCAGCGTCACGGACAGAGGAGAGCAGTACTTC.

The chain recombines TRBV27 with TRBJ1-2, with D maybe TRBD1 (5 bases). CDR3 size: 14 residues. CDR1 and CDR2 (germline): MNHEY, SMNVEV (reference sequence). V was shortened by 2 bases and J by 4 bases, with 11 bases between the two germline ends. The chain's CDR3 is CASSLLAGTYGYTF. The CDR3 DNA sequence: TGTGCCAGCAGTTTACTGGCAGGGACCTATGGCTACACCTTC.

The chain links TRBV5-1 to TRBJ2-3, with TRBD2 matching 9 bases. Looked up from germline, CDR1 is SGHRS and CDR2 is YFSETQ. The J segment lost 2 bases and the V segment lost 0 bases, leaving 4 bases of the junction unmatched. CDR3 size: 16 residues. CDR3 loop: CASSLGLAGTTDTQYF. The CDR3 bases are TGCGCCAGCAGCTTGGGCCTAGCGGGGACCACAGATACGCAGTATTTT.

V gene TRBV4-1 combines with J gene TRBJ2-3; D call uncertain. This CDR3 is built from 13 residues. Germline CDR1 MGHRA, CDR2 YSYEKL. The V and J ends lost 0 bases and 6 bases respectively, with 7 bases between them. The CDR3 DNA reads as TGCGCCAGCAGCCAAGAAATGCGGGATACGCAGTATTTT. Protein: CASSQEMRDTQYF.

This chain links TRBV6-5 with TRBJ2-5, with D perhaps TRBD2 (5 bases). The CDR3 consists of 14 residues. CDR1 is MNHEY and CDR2 is SVGAGI in the germline V gene. Trimming removed 2 bases from V and 5 bases from J, with 12 bases in between. CDR3 loop: CASSYIGGRETQYF. DNA of the CDR3: TGTGCCAGCAGTTACATCGGAGGACGGGAGACCCAGTACTTC.

This rearrangement joins TRBV6-5 to TRBJ1-1; 8 positions agree with TRBD1. V shed 4 bases, J shed 5 bases, and the junction held 9 bases outside the gene matches. Germline values: CDR1 MNHEY, CDR2 SVGAGI. The CDR3 is 15 amino acids. DNA of the CDR3: TGTGCCAGCAGTTTGCAGGGGGCAGGGTGGACTGAAGCTTTCTTT. It is translated as CASSLQGAGWTEAFF.

The V and J genes are TRBV7-3 and TRBJ2-5, with 9 bases lining up with TRBD2. This CDR3 contains 14 residues. Germline V gene lookup returns CDR1 SGHTA and CDR2 FQGTGA. With 6 bases clipped from V and 4 bases from J, the junction kept 6 bases outside the gene matches. CDR3 coding DNA: TGTGCCAGCAGGGTACTAGCGGGCCGAGAGACCCAGTACTTC. Protein product: CASRVLAGRETQYF.

The chain carries TRBV4-1 and TRBJ1-1, with D perhaps TRBD1 (6 bases). Germline V lookup: CDR1 MGHRA, CDR2 YSYEKL. The CDR3 consists of 14 residues. V lost 3 bases and J 4 bases, leaving 12 bases between the germline ends. The CDR3 nucleotides read TGCGCCAGCAGCCAGCCGGGACACTTCACTGAAGCTTTCTTT. Encoded protein: CASSQPGHFTEAFF.

DNA for the CDR3: TGTGCCAGCAGCCAACCCCTTGGGGGGGGCTCCTACGAGCAGTACTTC. Translation gives CASSQPLGGGSYEQYF. The V gene is TRBV4-2, the J gene TRBJ2-7, with 7 bases identical to TRBD2. This CDR3 comprises 16 residues. The germline V gene encodes CDR1 LGHNA and CDR2 YNFKEQ. The V segment lost 2 bases and the J segment 0 bases; nucleotides outside the gene matches: 7.

This chain joins TRBV2 and TRBJ2-1; 7 bases agree with TRBD1. V shed 8 bases and J 0 bases; nucleotides not matched to a gene: 10. Germline V CDR1 and CDR2: SNHLY, FYNNEI. The CDR3 covers 16 residues. The CDR3 loop reads CASPTGTEASYNEQFF. CDR3 nucleotide sequence: TGTGCCAGCCCGACAGGGACCGAAGCCTCCTACAATGAGCAGTTCTTC.

This clone turned up a few times. V usage is TRBV7-3 and J usage is TRBJ1-1; TRBD1 is a possible D gene (6 bases). Deletions cut 5 bases from V and 4 bases from J, with 14 bases between. The V gene's germline CDR1 is SGHTA and CDR2 FQGTGA. The CDR3 has 14 residues. The CDR3 coding sequence is TGTGCCAGCAGCCCCCAACAGGGACCCACTGAAGCTTTCTTT. It yields the protein CASSPQQGPTEAFF.

This clone appeared once. The V gene is TRBV2, the J gene TRBJ1-2, with 7 positions matching TRBD1. The length of the CDR3 is 15 residues. The J segment lost 0 bases and the V segment lost 2 bases, leaving 3 bases of the junction unmatched. Germline loops: CDR1 SNHLY, CDR2 FYNNEI. In DNA, the CDR3 is TGTGCCAGCAGTGAAAGCCAGGGGGCTAACTATGGCTACACCTTC. It encodes CASSESQGANYGYTF.

As concerns this clone: Other DNA variants within this sample encode the same CDR3. The genes are TRBV5-6 and TRBJ1-5; a possible D gene is TRBD1 (6 bases). Trimming removed 0 bases from V and 2 bases from J, with 9 bases in between. The CDR3 is 15 amino acids. The germline V gene encodes CDR1 SGHDT and CDR2 YYEEEE. CDR3 DNA sequence: TGTGCCAGCAGCTTGGGGGGGGCTGGCAATCAGCCCCAGCATTTT. This gives the protein CASSLGGAGNQPQHF.

The chain has TRBV7-3 and TRBJ2-5; 9 bases are a match to TRBD2. Per germline, CDR1 SGHTA and CDR2 FQGTGA. The ends lost 2 bases at V and 4 bases at J; junction bases unmatched: 2. CDR3 length: 14 residues. Here the CDR3 DNA reads TGTGCCAGCAGCTTAGGTAGCGGGGGAGAGACCCAGTACTTC. Translating it yields CASSLGSGGETQYF. Looking up the rest from reference TRBV7-3 and TRBJ2-5 gives the full variable domain: GAGVSQTPSNKVTEKGKYVELRCDPISGHTALYWYRQSLGQGPEFLIYFQGTGAADDSGLPNDRFFAVRPEGSVSTLKIQRTERGDSAVYLCASSLGSGGETQYFGPGTRLLVL.

V and J are TRBV11-3 and TRBJ1-1, with D uncertain. From germline, CDR1 is SGHNT and CDR2 YENEEA. Trimming removed 5 bases from V and 1 base from J, with 8 bases in between. This CDR3 region has 13 residues. The CDR3 region has the DNA TGTGCCAGCAGCGCCGGGCGGAACACTGAAGCTTTCTTT. Translation gives CASSAGRNTEAFF. The variable domain in full, completed from reference TRBV11-3 and TRBJ1-1, reads EAGVVQSPRYKIIEKKQPVAFWCNPISGHNTLYWYLQNLGQGPELLIRYENEEAVDDSQLPKDRFSAERLKGVDSTLKIQPAELGDSAVYLCASSAGRNTEAFFGQGTRLTVV.

V usage is TRBV29-1 and J usage is TRBJ2-5; perhaps TRBD2 as D (6 bases). The V end was cut by 3 bases, the J end by 1 base, with 21 bases between. CDR1 and CDR2 from the germline V gene are SQVTM and ANQGSEA. The CDR3 sequence is 17 residues long. CDR3 in DNA: TGCAGCGTTGATGGAGGTGCGGGGTTGTTCCCCCAAGAGACCCAGTACTTC. Its translation is CSVDGGAGLFPQETQYF.

The rearrangement joins TRBV9 to TRBJ1-2, with 7 bases identical to TRBD1. The germline gives CDR1 SGDLS, CDR2 YYNGEE. With V trimmed by 3 bases and J by 10 bases, 12 bases remained unmatched. CDR3 length: 14 residues. In DNA, the CDR3 is TGTGCCAGCAGCGCTGGGACAGCCGTTGAAGACTACACCTTC. Protein: CASSAGTAVEDYTF.

This chain's CDR3 is CASSPPGQVGYEQYF. The CDR3 nucleotides are TGTGCCAGCTCACCACCGGGACAGGTAGGCTACGAGCAGTACTTC. The chain carries TRBV18 and TRBJ2-7; 8 nucleotides align to TRBD1. The V and J ends lost 0 bases and 3 bases, in that order; junction bases with no gene match: 4. The germline CDR1 and CDR2 sequences are KGHSH and LQKENI. The CDR3 sequence is 15 residues long.

V is TRBV14 and J is TRBJ1-2, with D unclear. Germline V CDR1 and CDR2: SGHDN, FVKESK. The CDR3 is 13 amino acids. Trimming pared 1 base from V and 5 bases from J, leaving 8 bases between. The CDR3 is CASSQGRSYGYTF. Here the CDR3 DNA reads TGTGCCAGCAGCCAAGGAAGGTCGTATGGCTACACCTTC.

This clone was detected only a few times. This chain joins TRBV2 and TRBJ2-7, with 10 bases identical to TRBD2. The CDR3 has 13 amino acids. Trimming at V came to 8 bases and at J to 3 bases, leaving 4 bases not matched to a gene. Germline CDR1 and CDR2: SNHLY and FYNNEI. Written as DNA, the CDR3 is TGTGCCAGCGGTGGACTAGCGGTCTACGAGCAGTACTTC. Its protein is CASGGLAVYEQYF.